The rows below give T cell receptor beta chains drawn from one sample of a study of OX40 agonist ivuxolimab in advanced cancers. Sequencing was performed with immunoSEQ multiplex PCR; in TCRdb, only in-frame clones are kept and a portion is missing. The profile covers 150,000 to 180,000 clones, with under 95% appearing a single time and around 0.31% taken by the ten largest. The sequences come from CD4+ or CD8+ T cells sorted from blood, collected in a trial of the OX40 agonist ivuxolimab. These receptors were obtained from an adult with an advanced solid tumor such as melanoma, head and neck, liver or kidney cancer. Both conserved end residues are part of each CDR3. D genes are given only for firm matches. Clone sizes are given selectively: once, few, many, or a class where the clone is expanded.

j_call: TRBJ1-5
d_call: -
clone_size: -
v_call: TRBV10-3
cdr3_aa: CAISESLRGNQPQHF
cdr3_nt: TGTGCCATCAGTGAGTCGCTGCGGGGGAATCAGCCCCAGCATTTT

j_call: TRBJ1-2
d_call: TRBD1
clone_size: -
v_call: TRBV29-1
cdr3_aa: CSVDWGQGDGYTF
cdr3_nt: TGCAGCGTTGACTGGGGACAGGGGGATGGCTACACCTTC

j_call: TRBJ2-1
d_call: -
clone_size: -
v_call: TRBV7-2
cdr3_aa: CASSLARQRAQFF
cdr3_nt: TGTGCCAGCAGCTTAGCAAGACAGCGTGCGCAGTTCTTC

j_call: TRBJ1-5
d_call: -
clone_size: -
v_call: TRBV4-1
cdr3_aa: CASSQGSVGSNQPQHF
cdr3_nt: TGCGCCAGCAGCCAAGGGAGCGTAGGTAGCAATCAGCCCCAGCATTTT

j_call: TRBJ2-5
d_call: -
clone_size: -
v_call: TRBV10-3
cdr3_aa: CAISESSETQYF
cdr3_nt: TGTGCCATCAGTGAGTCGTCGGAGACCCAGTACTTC

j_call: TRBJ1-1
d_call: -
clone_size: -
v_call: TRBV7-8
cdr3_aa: CASGPGGFFPPTEAFF
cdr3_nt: TGTGCCAGCGGACCGGGGGGTTTCTTTCCCCCCACTGAAGCTTTCTTT

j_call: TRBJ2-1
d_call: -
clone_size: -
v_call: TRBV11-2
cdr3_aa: CASSSSDHGDNEQFF
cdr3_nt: TGTGCCAGCAGCTCTTCCGATCACGGAGACAATGAGCAGTTCTTC

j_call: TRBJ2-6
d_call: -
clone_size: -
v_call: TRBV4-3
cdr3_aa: CASSQDISGANVLTF
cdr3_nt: TGCGCCAGCAGCCAAGATATCTCTGGGGCCAACGTCCTGACTTTC

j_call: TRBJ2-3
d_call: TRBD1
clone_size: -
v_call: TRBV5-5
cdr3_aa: CASSLQGAATDTQYF
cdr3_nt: TGTGCCAGCAGCCTCCAGGGGGCTGCCACAGATACGCAGTATTTT

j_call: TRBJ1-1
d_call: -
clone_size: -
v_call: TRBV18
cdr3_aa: CASSPLGVTEAFF
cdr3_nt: TGTGCCAGCTCACCACTAGGGGTCACAGAAGCTTTCTTT

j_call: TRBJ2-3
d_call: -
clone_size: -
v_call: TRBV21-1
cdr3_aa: CASSARTPGQNTDTQYF
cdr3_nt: TGTGCCAGCAGCGCTCGAACCCCGGGACAGAACACAGATACGCAGTATTTT

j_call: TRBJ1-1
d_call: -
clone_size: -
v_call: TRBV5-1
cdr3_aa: CASSATKTGPKPTEAFF
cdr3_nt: TGCGCCAGCAGCGCTACTAAAACCGGGCCGAAGCCCACTGAAGCTTTCTTT

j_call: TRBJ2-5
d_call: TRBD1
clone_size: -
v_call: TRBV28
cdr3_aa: CASRLRTGAGGETQYF
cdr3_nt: TGTGCCAGCAGGTTGAGGACAGGGGCGGGTGGCGAGACCCAGTACTTC

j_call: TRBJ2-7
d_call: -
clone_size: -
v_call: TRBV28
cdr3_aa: CASSSSLSYEQYF
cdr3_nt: TGTGCCAGCAGTTCGAGTCTCTCCTACGAGCAGTACTTC

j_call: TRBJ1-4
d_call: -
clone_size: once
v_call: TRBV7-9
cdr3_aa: CASSLLGTTNEKLFF
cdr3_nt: TGTGCCAGCAGCTTACTAGGGACAACTAATGAAAAACTGTTTTTT

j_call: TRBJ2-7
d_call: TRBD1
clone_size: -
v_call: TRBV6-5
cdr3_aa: CASRAPGQGPYEQYF
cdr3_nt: TGTGCCAGCAGAGCCCCGGGACAGGGCCCCTACGAGCAGTACTTC

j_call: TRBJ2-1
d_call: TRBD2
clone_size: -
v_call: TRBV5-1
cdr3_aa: CASSSPPLAGGPQSSYNEQFF
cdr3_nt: TGCGCCAGCAGCTCCCCGCCTCTAGCGGGAGGGCCTCAAAGCTCCTACAATGAGCAGTTCTTC

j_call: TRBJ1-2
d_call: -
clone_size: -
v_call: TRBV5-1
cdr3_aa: CASSPGRIYGYTF
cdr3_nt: TGCGCCAGCAGCCCGGGACGGATATATGGCTACACCTTC

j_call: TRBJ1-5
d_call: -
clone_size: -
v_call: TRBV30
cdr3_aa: CAWSGGVSNQPQHF
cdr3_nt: TGTGCCTGGAGTGGGGGTGTGAGCAATCAGCCCCAGCATTTT

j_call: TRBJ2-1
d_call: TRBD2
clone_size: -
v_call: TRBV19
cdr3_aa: CASSRWTSGSGEQFF
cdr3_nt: TGTGCCAGTAGTAGGTGGACTAGCGGGAGTGGTGAGCAGTTCTTC

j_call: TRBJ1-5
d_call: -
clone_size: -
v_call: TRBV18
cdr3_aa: CASSLPGGNQPQHF
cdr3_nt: TGTGCCAGCTCACTTCCCGGGGGCAATCAGCCCCAGCATTTT

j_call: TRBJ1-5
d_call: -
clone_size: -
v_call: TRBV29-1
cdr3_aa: CSALFGSAQPQHF
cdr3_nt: TGCAGCGCCCTGTTTGGGTCGGCTCAGCCCCAGCATTTT

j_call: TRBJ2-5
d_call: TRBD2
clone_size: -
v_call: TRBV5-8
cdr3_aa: CASSFTSGSVGETQYF
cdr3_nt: TGTGCCAGCAGCTTTACTAGCGGGAGTGTAGGAGAGACCCAGTACTTC

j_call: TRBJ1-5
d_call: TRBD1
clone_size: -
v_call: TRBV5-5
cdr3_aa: CASSLAGTGGQPQHF
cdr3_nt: TGTGCCAGCAGCTTGGCTGGGACAGGGGGACAGCCCCAGCATTTT

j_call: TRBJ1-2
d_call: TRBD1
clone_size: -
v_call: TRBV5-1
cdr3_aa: CASSQGQAVYGYTF
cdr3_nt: TGCGCCAGCAGCCAGGGACAGGCTGTCTATGGCTACACCTTC

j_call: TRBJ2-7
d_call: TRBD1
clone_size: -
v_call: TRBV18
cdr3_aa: CASSTYRGQQYF
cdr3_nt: TGTGCCAGCTCAACCTACAGGGGCCAGCAGTACTTC

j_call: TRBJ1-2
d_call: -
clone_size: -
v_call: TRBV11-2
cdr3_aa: CASSLGGPGSGYTF
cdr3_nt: TGTGCCAGCAGCTTAGGTGGTCCAGGCTCGGGCTACACCTTC

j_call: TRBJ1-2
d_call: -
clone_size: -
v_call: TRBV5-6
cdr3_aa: CASSWGQGYGYTF
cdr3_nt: TGTGCCAGCAGCTGGGGCCAGGGCTATGGCTACACCTTC

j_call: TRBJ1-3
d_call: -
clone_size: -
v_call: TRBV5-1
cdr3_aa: CASSLVGPYSGNTIYF
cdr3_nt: TGCGCCAGCAGCTTGGTAGGTCCCTACTCTGGAAACACCATATATTTT

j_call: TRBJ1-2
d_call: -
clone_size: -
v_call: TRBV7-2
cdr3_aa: CASSSRAESGGYTF
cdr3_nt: TGTGCCAGCAGCTCCCGAGCCGAGAGCGGTGGCTACACCTTC

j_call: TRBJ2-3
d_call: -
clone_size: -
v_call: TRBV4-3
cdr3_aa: CASSQETDTQYF
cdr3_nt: TGCGCCAGCAGCCAAGAAACAGATACGCAGTATTTT

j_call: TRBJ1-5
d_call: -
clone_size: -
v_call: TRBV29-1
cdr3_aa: CSVAADSNQPQHF
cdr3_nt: TGCAGCGTTGCCGCAGATAGCAATCAGCCCCAGCATTTT

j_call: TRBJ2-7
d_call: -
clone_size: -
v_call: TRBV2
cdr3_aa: CASRLQGFEQYF
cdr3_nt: TGTGCCAGCAGACTTCAGGGATTCGAGCAGTACTTC

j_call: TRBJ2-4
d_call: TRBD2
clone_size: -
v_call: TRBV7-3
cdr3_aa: CASSLNRLAGGDGQYF
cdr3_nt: TGTGCCAGCAGCTTAAATCGACTAGCGGGAGGTGATGGACAGTACTTC

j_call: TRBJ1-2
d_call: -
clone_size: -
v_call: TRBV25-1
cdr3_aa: CASSGGLYGYTF
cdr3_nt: TGTGCCAGCAGTGGTGGCCTCTATGGCTACACCTTC

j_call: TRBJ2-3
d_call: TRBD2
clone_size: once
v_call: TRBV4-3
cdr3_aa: CASSQEGLAGGLADTQYF
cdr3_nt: TGCGCCAGCAGCCAAGAGGGGCTAGCGGGGGGTTTGGCAGATACGCAGTATTTT

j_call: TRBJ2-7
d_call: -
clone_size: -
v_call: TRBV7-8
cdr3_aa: CASSLVGSGGQGEQYF
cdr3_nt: TGTGCCAGCAGCTTAGTAGGTAGCGGGGGACAGGGCGAGCAGTACTTC

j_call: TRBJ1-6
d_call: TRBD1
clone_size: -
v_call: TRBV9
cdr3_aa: CASSVALQGSLFSPLHF
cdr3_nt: TGTGCCAGCAGCGTAGCTCTACAGGGGAGCCTCTTTTCACCCCTCCACTTT

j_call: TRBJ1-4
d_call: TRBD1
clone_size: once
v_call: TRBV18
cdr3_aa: CASSPFPGTGTLTNEKLFF
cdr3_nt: TGTGCCAGCTCACCCTTTCCCGGGACAGGGACTTTAACTAATGAAAAACTGTTTTTT

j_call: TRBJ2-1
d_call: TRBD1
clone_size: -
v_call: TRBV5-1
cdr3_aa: CASSLRQGNNEQFF
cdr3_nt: TGCGCCAGCAGCTTGCGACAGGGGAACAATGAGCAGTTCTTC